The 17 T cell receptor beta chains below come from one sample, sequenced in a study of shared clonotypes between healthy human individuals. The naive CD8 fraction comprised CD45RO-negative cells positively selected for CCR7 and excluded terminally differentiated effector memory CD45RA+ cells. The repertoire was sequenced with immunoSEQ multiplex PCR; TCRdb's copy has only in-frame clones and lacks some. The table has fewer than 800,000 clones, 92% seen once. Sequenced: naive CD8+ T cells sorted from blood. Source of these receptors: a man aged 25 to 45 in good health.

The chain uses TRBV5-1 and TRBJ2-7, with D uncertain. The V and J ends lost 2 bases and 4 bases respectively, with 10 bases between them. This CDR3 spans 13 amino acids. Germline V gene sequence: CDR1 SGHRS, CDR2 YFSETQ. The CDR3 DNA is TGCGCCAGCAGCTTCCCCCGGACGTACGAGCAGTACTTC. As protein: CASSFPRTYEQYF.

This clone was counted between two and nine times. This specimen includes other DNA sequences encoding the same CDR3. The CDR3 reads CASSVAGGSYNEQFF. The CDR3 region has the DNA TGTGCCAGCAGCGTAGCGGGAGGCTCCTACAATGAGCAGTTCTTC. V is TRBV9 and J is TRBJ2-1, with 7 bases identical to TRBD2. Trimming at V came to 0 bases and at J to 0 bases, leaving 0 bases not matched to a gene. CDR3 length equals 15 residues. Germline V gene sequence: CDR1 SGDLS, CDR2 YYNGEE.

The sample holds a few counts of this clone. The rearrangement uses TRBV7-9 and TRBJ2-7; D is undetermined. V shed 6 bases and J shed 6 bases, with 6 bases lying between them. Germline V gives CDR1 SEHNR, CDR2 FQNEAQ (reference sequence). The length of the CDR3 is 10 residues. This CDR3 reads CASSRSEQYF. The CDR3 nucleotides read TGTGCCAGCAGTCGGTCCGAGCAGTACTTC.

The gene calls are TRBV27 and TRBJ2-5; D not certain. With 1 base removed from V and 1 base from J, the gap between germline ends came to 16 bases. The CDR3 sequence is 17 residues long. Germline CDR1 reads MNHEY; CDR2 reads SMNVEV (reference sequence). CDR3 residues: CASSLFSPAGPQETQYF. The CDR3 DNA reads as TGTGCCAGCAGTTTATTTTCTCCTGCCGGGCCCCAAGAGACCCAGTACTTC.

This chain joins TRBV5-1 and TRBJ1-1; D unclear. Per germline, CDR1 SGHRS and CDR2 YFSETQ. V dropped 3 bases and J dropped 1 base, with 7 bases sitting between them. The CDR3 spans 13 residues. In nucleotides, the CDR3 is TGCGCCAGCAGCTGGGCAGGGAACACTGAAGCTTTCTTT. This sequence encodes CASSWAGNTEAFF.

The genes are TRBV29-1 and TRBJ2-2; 7 positions agree with TRBD2. The V gene's germline CDR1 is SQVTM and CDR2 ANQGSEA. The CDR3 spans 18 residues. J lost 0 bases, V lost 0 bases, and 10 bases had no gene match. The CDR3 loop reads CSVEDIEDSGSNTGELFF. As DNA, the CDR3 is TGCAGCGTTGAAGACATTGAAGATAGCGGGTCGAACACCGGGGAGCTGTTTTTT.

The chain is built from TRBV11-2 and TRBJ1-1; no clear D. The CDR3 length is 14 residues. The V gene lost 5 bases and the J gene lost 5 bases, with 15 bases spanning the gap. From germline, CDR1 is SGHAT and CDR2 FQNNGV. Here the CDR3 DNA reads TGTGCCAGCAGCGAGACCCTTAGACCGACTGAAGCTTTCTTT. Protein: CASSETLRPTEAFF. The complete variable domain, with remaining parts taken from reference TRBV11-2 and TRBJ1-1, reads EAGVAQSPRYKIIEKRQSVAFWCNPISGHATLYWYQQILGQGPKLLIQFQNNGVVDDSQLPKDRFSAERLKGVDSTLKIQPAKLEDSAVYLCASSETLRPTEAFFGQGTRLTVV.

The chain uses TRBV5-1 and TRBJ2-7; 9 bases fit TRBD1. Per germline, CDR1 SGHRS and CDR2 YFSETQ. V was clipped by 4 bases and J by 5 bases; unmatched bases: 10. The CDR3 covers 15 residues. The CDR3 coding sequence is TGCGCCAGCAGCCCCCGCGGGACAGGGTTGGACGAGCAGTACTTC. Translated: CASSPRGTGLDEQYF.

This clone was seen once. The same CDR3 can be traced to other DNA sequences in this sample. The chain combines TRBV27 with TRBJ1-5; tentative D call: TRBD1 (6 bases). Trimming cost V 6 bases and J 7 bases, with 10 bases left between them. CDR3 length: 12 amino acids. CDR1 and CDR2 (germline): MNHEY, SMNVEV (reference sequence). Here the CDR3 DNA reads TGTGCCAGCAGACAGGGAGGCCAGCCCCAGCATTTT. It encodes CASRQGGQPQHF.

The gene calls are TRBV6-6 and TRBJ1-1; D unresolved. The CDR3 runs 14 residues. V lost 4 bases, J lost 2 bases, and 11 bases lay in between. Germline assignment: CDR1 MNHNY and CDR2 SVGAGI (reference sequence). Here the CDR3 DNA reads TGTGCCAGCAGTTTCTGGCAGGATAACACTGAAGCTTTCTTT. Translating gives CASSFWQDNTEAFF.

This clone came up once. The chain is built from TRBV10-2 and TRBJ2-5; 8 bases agree with TRBD2. CDR1 WSHSY and CDR2 SAAADI come from the germline V gene. The CDR3 extends over 15 amino acids. The V segment lost 4 bases and the J segment 3 bases; nucleotides outside the gene matches: 7. Written as DNA, the CDR3 is TGCGCCAGCAGTGCCGGGACTAGAATTGAAGAGACCCAGTACTTC. Protein: CASSAGTRIEETQYF.

The sample holds a few counts of this clone. The genes are TRBV6-1 and TRBJ2-3; 8 bases align to TRBD1. This CDR3 has 16 residues. V was clipped by 3 bases and J by 3 bases; unmatched bases: 8. Germline CDR1 is MNHNS and CDR2 is SASEGT. The CDR3 loop reads CASSDKGTGRTDTQYF. The CDR3 bases are TGTGCCAGCAGTGACAAAGGGACAGGTCGAACAGATACGCAGTATTTT.

The chain joins TRBV19 to TRBJ2-3; D assignment may be TRBD1 or TRBD2 (6 bases each). The CDR3 totals 16 residues. In germline, CDR1 is LNHDA, CDR2 SQIVND (reference sequence). V shed 2 bases and J shed 8 bases, with 20 bases lying between them. In DNA form, the CDR3 reads TGTGCCAGTAGTATAAAGGGGGGACCAATTCCCCCTACGCAGTATTTT. Translating gives CASSIKGGPIPPTQYF. The complete variable domain, with remaining parts taken from reference TRBV19 and TRBJ2-3, reads DGGITQSPKYLFRKEGQNVTLSCEQNLNHDAMYWYRQDPGQGLRLIYYSQIVNDFQKGDIAEGYSVSREKKESFPLTVTSAQKNPTAFYLCASSIKGGPIPPTQYFGPGTRLTVL.

V usage is TRBV19 and J usage is TRBJ2-3; 7 bases are a match to TRBD2. The CDR3 runs 16 residues. In germline, CDR1 is LNHDA, CDR2 SQIVND (reference sequence). V gave up 2 bases and J gave up 2 bases; unmatched junction bases: 7. CDR3 sequence reads: CASSILVAGDTDTQYF. The CDR3 coding sequence is TGTGCCAGTAGTATACTAGTAGCGGGCGACACAGATACGCAGTATTTT.

On this clone: This same CDR3 is encoded by further DNA sequences in the sample. The chain carries TRBV7-9 and TRBJ2-7; D gene unclear. The CDR3 consists of 13 residues. V was cut by 1 base and J by 2 bases, with 6 bases left in between. From germline, CDR1 is SEHNR and CDR2 FQNEAQ (reference sequence). The CDR3 region has the DNA TGTGCCAGCAGCTTAGGCAGGACCTACGAGCAGTACTTC. This sequence encodes CASSLGRTYEQYF.

At least ten counts were recorded for this clone. This rearrangement joins TRBV5-1 to TRBJ1-1, with D hard to call. The V end lost 1 base, the J end lost 3 bases, and 7 bases lay between the germline ends. Germline-derived CDR1 and CDR2 are SGHRS and YFSETQ. The CDR3 loop spans 13 amino acids. CDR3 in DNA: TGCGCCAGCAGCTTGAGAGAGGACACTGAAGCTTTCTTT. Protein: CASSLREDTEAFF.

The chain is built from TRBV9 and TRBJ2-5, with 9 bases identical to TRBD2. There are 15 residues in the CDR3. V trimming: 5 bases; J trimming: 5 bases; junction bases outside the gene matches: 10. The germline gives CDR1 SGDLS, CDR2 YYNGEE. The CDR3 coding sequence is TGTGCCAGCAGTTCCGAGCGGGAGGTCGGGGAGACCCAGTACTTC. Translation gives CASSSEREVGETQYF.